This T cell receptor (beta chain) was identified during a study of T-cell memory formation after mild COVID-19. Study background: Clusters of TCRs were largely donor specific. Whole-study results and caveats: Nothing showed for sure that second-wave clones peaking on day 37 were SARS-CoV-2 specific. Mostly located in CM and EM were contracting CD4+ clones, with contracting CD8+ clones located in EMRA. Later expanders leaned toward CD4+, whereas clones contracting from day 15 to 85 were balanced CD4/CD8.

The V gene end was trimmed by 6 bases and the J gene end by 4 bases; junction bases not matched to a gene: 5. Germline lookup yields CDR1 MNHEY and CDR2 SVGEGT. The CDR3 extends over 14 amino acids. MiXCR, run by TCRdb on the 5' RACE reads, gives a single entry per CDR3 protein. The table lists over 250,000 distinct CDR3 sequences, less than 20% of them singletons. Worth noting for this clonotype: Its antigen is unknown.

This TCR was recovered from a man aged 18 to 30 who had mild COVID-19 (a few samples of this study predate the infection). Cell type and time point are not known. This chain links TRBV6-2 or TRBV6-3 with TRBJ2-2, with TRBD1 matching 7 bases. The sample comprised PBMCs or a T cell subset sorted from them (not recorded which). CDR3 loop: CASRRTGRTGELFF. Here the CDR3 DNA reads TGTGCCAGCAGACGGACAGGACGCACCGGGGAGCTGTTTTTT.